The clone carrying this T cell receptor beta chain was detected only a few times. Antigen unknown. This sample stems from a study of cytomegalovirus exposure and HLA in healthy donors. The validation cohort, a group of around 130 subjects, included the donors and was separate from the roughly 670-subject first cohort. Broader study findings: As confirmed in vitro, a few CMV-associated chains were specific for CMV antigens.

TCRdb's copy holds only in-frame clones and misses some; the assay was immunoSEQ multiplex PCR. The table includes approximately 220,000 clones, 87% detected once. Sequencing was carried out using PBMCs. The clonotype originates from a man between 18 and 35 years old in good health and CMV-seronegative.

For the CDR3, the DNA is TGCGCCCACTATCAGCCCCAGCATTTT. This codes for CAHYQPQHF. The V gene is TRBV23-1, the J gene TRBJ1-5; D is undetermined. TRBV23-1 belongs to the ORF category, with a function that is uncertain. The V end was cut by 11 bases, the J end by 5 bases, with 4 bases between. CDR3 length: 9 amino acids.